The 10 T cell receptor beta chains presented below share a single source sample, sequenced in a study of post-analysis software for immune sequencing data. No antigen has been identified for these receptors. Study observations and caveats: Patients carried roughly five TRBV segments more frequently than controls did, and TRBV5-6, TRBV5-1 and TRBV20-1 were among them.

Presence of unique molecular identifiers characterized the TCR beta cDNA libraries. TCRdb independently ran MiXCR on the PCR reads; one entry per CDR3 protein. The data contain hundreds of thousands of distinct CDR3 sequences, nearly 45% of them singletons. Sequencing was performed on blood. These receptors originate from a girl between 10 and 17 years old with multiple sclerosis.

This clonotype was observed a few times. The chain links TRBV5-6 to TRBJ2-3; 10 bases line up with TRBD2. V dropped 4 bases and J dropped 2; count of bases not matched to a gene: 10. The CDR3 contains 17 residues. Germline-derived CDR1 and CDR2 are SGHDT and YYEEEE. The CDR3 loop reads CASSVGLASSSTDTQYF. Written as DNA, the CDR3 is TGTGCCAGCAGCGTGGGACTAGCGAGCTCCTCCACAGATACGCAGTATTTT.

The table lists this clonotype with a few counts. This chain uses TRBV12-3 or TRBV12-4 with TRBJ1-6; D unclear. CDR3 length: 15 amino acids. V shed 8 bases and J shed 6 bases, with 17 bases lying between them. This chain's CDR3 is CASVPSGRSNSPLHF. DNA for the CDR3: TGTGCCAGCGTCCCCTCTGGACGGAGTAATTCACCCCTCCACTTT.

This chain uses TRBV6-1 with TRBJ1-2; D is possibly TRBD1 (5 bases). V was clipped by 2 bases and J by 5 bases, with 9 bases between them. The CDR3 contains 13 residues. CDR1 is MNHNS, CDR2 SASEGT, per germline. The CDR3 is CASSETGAYGYTF. The CDR3, as DNA: TGTGCCAGCAGTGAAACAGGAGCTTATGGCTACACCTTC.

This clonotype has only a few counts. The rearrangement links TRBV5-1 to TRBJ2-7, with 8 bases lining up with TRBD1. Trimming took 0 bases from V and 4 from J; bases not matched to a gene: 3. Germline V lookup: CDR1 SGHRS, CDR2 YFSETQ. The CDR3 loop spans 14 amino acids. DNA of the CDR3: TGCGCCAGCAGCTTGGGGACAGGGCTTTACGAGCAGTACTTC. It is translated as CASSLGTGLYEQYF.

A note on this clonotype: An end of the junction differs from the germline gene, which may be a read error. The chain uses TRBV7-7 and TRBJ2-3, with D perhaps assigned TRBD1 or TRBD2 (6 bases each). Germline CDR1 is SSHAT and CDR2 is FNYEAQ (reference sequence). The CDR3 length is 15 residues. CDR3 sequence: CASSLRGEDTDTQYF. CDR3 sequence (DNA): TGTGCTAGCAGCTTAAGGGGGGAGGACACAGATACGCAGTATTTT.

The chain links TRBV7-6 to TRBJ2-7; TRBD2 aligns across 8 bases. Trimming took 5 bases from V and 1 from J; bases not matched to a gene: 13. Germline V CDR1 and CDR2: SGHVS, FNYEAQ. The CDR3 has 17 amino acids. The CDR3 here is CASSPAPSREGSYEQYF. DNA for the CDR3: TGTGCCAGCAGCCCCGCCCCTTCTCGGGAGGGTTCCTACGAGCAGTACTTC. The whole variable domain, filled in from reference TRBV7-6 and TRBJ2-7, reads GAGVSQSPRYKVTKRGQDVALRCDPISGHVSLYWYRQALGQGPEFLTYFNYEAQQDKSGLPNDRFSAERPEGSISTLTIQRTEQRDSAMYRCASSPAPSREGSYEQYFGPGTRLTVT.

This clonotype was observed a handful of times. The CDR3 protein is CASTQTEYNEQYF. CDR3 nucleotide sequence: TGTGCCAGCACCCAGACGGAGTACAATGAGCAGTACTTC. The chain joins TRBV6-5 to TRBJ2-5; D not certain. Germline loops: CDR1 MNHEY, CDR2 SVGAGI. V was clipped by 7 bases and J by 11 bases, with 20 bases between them. The CDR3 is 13 residues long.

This clonotype has only a few counts. This chain joins TRBV6-1 and TRBJ2-6; the D gene is possibly TRBD1 (6 bases). The ends were cut back, 4 bases at V and 0 bases at J, with 16 bases in the middle. The CDR3 sequence is 18 residues long. Per germline, CDR1 MNHNS and CDR2 SASEGT. Written as DNA, the CDR3 is TGTGCCAGCAGTGCTCGGGGACAATTGATCTCTGGGGCCAACGTCCTGACTTTC. This translates into CASSARGQLISGANVLTF.

V usage is TRBV5-1 and J usage is TRBJ2-5; the match to TRBD2 covers 7 bases. The J segment lost 5 bases and the V segment lost 0 bases, leaving 10 bases of the junction unmatched. Germline lookup yields CDR1 SGHRS and CDR2 YFSETQ. This CDR3 is 16 amino acids long. CDR3 coding DNA: TGCGCCAGCAGCTTGGGTGCAGCGGGGTATCGGGAGACCCAGTACTTC. It yields the protein CASSLGAAGYRETQYF.

This clonotype has more than one count but fewer than ten. The V gene is TRBV7-6, the J gene TRBJ2-1; 11 nucleotides match TRBD2. The CDR3 has 15 amino acids. The J segment lost 9 bases and the V segment lost 5 bases, leaving 9 bases of the junction unmatched. Germline V gene lookup returns CDR1 SGHVS and CDR2 FNYEAQ. CDR3 coding DNA: TGTGCCAGCAGCCAATACTTAGCGGGAGGGGGTGAGCAGTTCTTC. This codes for CASSQYLAGGGEQFF.